A single sample gave rise to the 19 T cell receptor beta chains below, sequenced in a study of spatial heterogeneity in lung cancer. Study results and limitations: Counts of expanded intratumoral alpha and beta TCRs tracked tumor mutation counts.

For these TCRs, the target antigens are not known. One entry per CDR3 protein results from TCRdb running MiXCR on the 5' RACE reads. Of roughly 5,900 distinct CDR3 sequences listed, around 7% are singletons. The time point: sample taken at primary tumor resection. The sequencing here drew on lung tumor tissue, taken at surgery. These receptors all come from a male donor with early-stage non-small cell lung cancer.

Sample share makes this clonotype medium-sized. The genes are TRBV4-1 and TRBJ2-7; a possible D gene is TRBD1 (6 bases). The V gene's germline CDR1 is MGHRA and CDR2 YSYEKL. The V end lost 3 bases, the J end lost 3 bases, and 12 bases lay between the germline ends. The CDR3 has 14 amino acids. The CDR3 here is CASSQSGQFYEQYF. Written as DNA, the CDR3 is TGCGCCAGCAGCCAGTCGGGACAATTCTACGAGCAGTACTTC.

This clonotype was detected ten times or more. J is TRBJ1-1 and V is TRBV27, with D uncertain. Per the germline V gene, CDR1 is MNHEY and CDR2 is SMNVEV (reference sequence). V lost 3 bases and J lost 4, with 15 bases in between. This CDR3 has 15 residues. The CDR3 DNA reads as TGTGCCAGCAGTTTGAACATGGCTCGGGGCACTGAAGCTTTCTTT. It specifies CASSLNMARGTEAFF.

By share of the sample, this clonotype is medium-sized. The CDR3, as DNA: TGTGCCAGCTCACCGGACGGAAACTATGGCTACACCTTC. Translating gives CASSPDGNYGYTF. The V and J genes are TRBV18 and TRBJ1-2; D is unresolved. Germline CDR1 and CDR2: KGHSH and LQKENI. The CDR3 runs to 13 residues. V lost 3 bases and J lost 2, with 7 bases in between.

In its sample, this clonotype was seen many times. V is TRBV7-9 and J is TRBJ2-3; 13 bases fit TRBD2. This CDR3 has 18 residues. Germline V gene lookup returns CDR1 SEHNR and CDR2 FQNEAQ (reference sequence). V shed 5 bases and J 0 bases; nucleotides not matched to a gene: 8. CDR3 in amino acids: CASSLGLAGEWSTDTQYF. The CDR3 coding sequence is TGTGCCAGCAGCCTTGGACTAGCGGGAGAGTGGAGCACAGATACGCAGTATTTT.

In its sample, this clonotype was seen many times. The rearrangement joins TRBV20-1 to TRBJ2-7; 7 bases line up with TRBD1. The V gene's germline CDR1 is DFQATT and CDR2 SNEGSKA (reference sequence). This CDR3 spans 14 amino acids. V shed 3 bases, J shed 0 bases, and the junction held 5 bases outside the gene matches. The CDR3 here is CSASRQGFSYEQYF. The CDR3 bases are TGCAGTGCTAGTCGACAGGGATTCTCCTACGAGCAGTACTTC.

By proportion, this clonotype is large. This chain uses TRBV7-2 with TRBJ2-3, with 8 bases matching TRBD2. Germline CDR1 reads SGHTA; CDR2 reads FQGNSA. The CDR3 has 15 residues. V gave up 1 base and J gave up 3 bases; unmatched junction bases: 3. DNA of the CDR3: TGTGCCAGCAGCTTAGTGCGGGGGGTGACAGATACGCAGTATTTT. As protein: CASSLVRGVTDTQYF.

This clonotype was seen repeatedly, ten times or more. The chain has TRBV6-5 and TRBJ2-3, with TRBD2 identical over 9 bases. The trim removed 8 bases at V and 0 bases at J, leaving 9 bases unmatched. Germline assignment: CDR1 MNHEY and CDR2 SVGAGI. This CDR3 spans 16 amino acids. The CDR3 DNA is TGTGCCAGCGGGCGGGGGGGCACGAGTAGCACAGATACGCAGTATTTT. This encodes CASGRGGTSSTDTQYF.

In this sample, this clonotype turned up a few times. The J gene is TRBJ1-1, the V gene TRBV7-9; D is ambiguous. V lost 1 base to trimming and J lost 4 bases, with 10 bases between them. CDR3 size: 14 residues. Per the germline V gene, CDR1 is SEHNR and CDR2 is FQNEAQ (reference sequence). The DNA of the CDR3 is TGTGCCAGCAGCTTAGGGGGTCTTACCACTGAAGCTTTCTTT. It encodes CASSLGGLTTEAFF.

This clonotype was picked up many times. V is TRBV5-3 and J is TRBJ2-1; 9 bases fit TRBD2. TRBV5-3 is labeled an ORF, and its function is uncertain. CDR3 length: 17 residues. V gave up 0 bases and J gave up 2 bases; unmatched junction bases: 6. The chain's CDR3 is CARSLAGLARTYNEQFF. The CDR3 DNA sequence: TGTGCCAGAAGCTTGGCGGGACTAGCAAGGACCTACAATGAGCAGTTCTTC.

By share of the sample, this clonotype is medium-sized. This chain uses TRBV7-9 with TRBJ2-4; maybe TRBD1 (5 bases). There are 15 residues in the CDR3. Deletions cut 1 base from V and 8 bases from J, with 15 bases between. Germline V gene data show CDR1 as SEHNR and CDR2 as FQNEAQ (reference sequence). CDR3 coding DNA: TGTGCCAGCAGCTTAGAAGTACAGGTCGAGGACATTCAGTACTTC. Residues: CASSLEVQVEDIQYF. Based on the CDR3 plus reference TRBV7-9 and TRBJ2-4, the full variable domain is DTGVSQNPRHKITKRGQNVTFRCDPISEHNRLYWYRQTLGQGPEFLTYFQNEAQLEKSRLLSDRFSAERPKGSFSTLEIQRTEQGDSAMYLCASSLEVQVEDIQYFGAGTRLSVL.

Sample share makes this clonotype medium-sized. The gene calls are TRBV18 and TRBJ2-3; D call uncertain. CDR3 length equals 14 residues. Between the trimmed V and J ends, which lost 2 bases and 0 bases, there was a span of 6 bases. In germline, CDR1 is KGHSH, CDR2 LQKENI. The CDR3 loop is CASSPSRSTDTQYF. CDR3 bases: TGTGCCAGCTCACCAAGCAGAAGCACAGATACGCAGTATTTT.

By share, this clonotype counts as medium-sized (0.01 to 0.1%). The CDR3 DNA follows: TGTGCCAGCAGCAAATGGGGGGACGTCGCTTCCTACAATGAGCAGTTCTTC. It specifies CASSKWGDVASYNEQFF. The chain couples TRBV6-2 or TRBV6-3 to TRBJ2-1; the D gene is possibly TRBD2 (6 bases). The V and J ends lost 6 bases and 1 base respectively, with 19 bases between them. This CDR3 contains 17 residues. Germline assignment: CDR1 MNHEY and CDR2 SVGEGT.

V gene TRBV6-6 combines with J gene TRBJ2-2; no clear D. The ends were cut back, 10 bases at V and 3 bases at J, with 3 bases in the middle. Germline loops: CDR1 MNHNY, CDR2 SVGAGI (reference sequence). CDR3 length: 10 amino acids. DNA for the CDR3: TGTGCCACCTACACCGGGGAGCTGTTTTTT. Translating gives CATYTGELFF.

The CDR3 loop reads CSAKGGGSYNEQFF. The CDR3 DNA follows: TGCAGTGCAAAGGGCGGAGGCTCCTACAATGAGCAGTTCTTC. The rearrangement links TRBV20-1 to TRBJ2-1; the D gene is possibly TRBD2 (5 bases). The V gene's germline CDR1 is DFQATT and CDR2 SNEGSKA (reference sequence). Trimming stripped 6 bases from V and 0 bases from J, with 12 bases between. CDR3 length: 14 residues.

There are a few counts of this clonotype. The chain recombines TRBV12-3 or TRBV12-4 with TRBJ2-1; no clear D. The CDR3 has 16 amino acids. Trimming left V 3 bases short and J 8 bases short, with 20 bases between. CDR3 protein: CASSFRSGSNTDEQFF. Written as DNA, the CDR3 is TGTGCCAGCAGTTTTCGTAGTGGGTCCAATACCGATGAGCAGTTCTTC.

This clonotype qualifies as large. The chain joins TRBV2 to TRBJ1-2, with 7 bases identical to TRBD1. The CDR3 sequence is 14 residues long. The J segment lost 2 bases and the V segment lost 3 bases, leaving 3 bases of the junction unmatched. Germline CDR1 SNHLY, CDR2 FYNNEI. In DNA form, the CDR3 reads TGTGCCAGCAGTGAGAGGGGGCCCAACTATGGCTACACCTTC. Translating gives CASSERGPNYGYTF.

This clonotype ranks as medium-sized. This chain links TRBV30 with TRBJ1-4; possibly TRBD1 for D (5 bases). CDR1 and CDR2 (germline): GTSNPN, SVGIG (reference sequence). V was shortened by 0 bases and J by 13 bases, with 18 bases between the two germline ends. The CDR3 spans 14 residues. The CDR3 reads CAWSVDSLLGGLFF. The CDR3 coding sequence is TGTGCCTGGAGTGTAGACAGCCTGCTCGGGGGACTGTTTTTT.

Judged by abundance, this clonotype is medium-sized. The V and J genes are TRBV30 and TRBJ2-2, with 10 bases that match TRBD1. The J segment lost 2 bases and the V segment lost 2 bases, leaving 2 bases of the junction unmatched. Germline lookup yields CDR1 GTSNPN and CDR2 SVGIG (reference sequence). The CDR3 length is 15 residues. The CDR3 region has the DNA TGTGCCTGGAGTCGACAGGGGGCCAACACCGGGGAGCTGTTTTTT. Protein: CAWSRQGANTGELFF.

Ten or more counts support this clonotype. This chain connects TRBV6-2 or TRBV6-3 to TRBJ2-7; 10 bases match TRBD1. Germline values: CDR1 MNHEY, CDR2 SVGEGT. The V gene end was trimmed by 4 bases and the J gene end by 2 bases; junction bases not matched to a gene: 14. The CDR3 runs to 18 residues. This CDR3 is CASSWGSRQGALPYEQYF. The CDR3 nucleotides are TGTGCCAGCAGTTGGGGATCAAGACAGGGGGCCCTTCCCTACGAGCAGTACTTC.